This entry is about one T cell receptor (beta chain). These data originate in a study of blood T cell repertoires in COVID-19. Trimming removed 4 bases from V and 2 bases from J; junction bases left unmatched: 3. Germline assignment: CDR1 LNHDA and CDR2 SQIVND (reference sequence). CDR3 size: 15 residues. Assay used: immunoSEQ multiplex PCR; TCRdb lists only in-frame clones, some missing. The sample has more than 250,000 clones, around 86% seen once; the top ten hold 3.6%. The chain has TRBV19 and TRBJ2-7, with TRBD2 matching over 12 bases. The receptor was isolated from a man younger than 35 with active or convalescent COVID-19. The sample comprised peripheral blood. This chain's CDR3 is CASSTLAGGAYEQYF. The CDR3, as DNA: TGTGCCAGTAGTACGCTAGCGGGAGGGGCCTACGAGCAGTACTTC.